This T cell receptor beta chain was sequenced during a study of T cell responses to AZD1222 COVID-19 vaccine. Study conclusions and caveats: It should be noted that donors were predominantly white British and more often female, and clonal diversity was possibly underestimated. Nearly half of the spike-specific TCRs reportedly recognize variant regions that carry no mutations. Only five or six individuals given AZD1222 were seropositive at baseline.

Comment on this clone: Its specificity is not known.

Second-dose timings of about 4 or about 12 weeks were pooled. Profiling relied on immunoSEQ multiplex PCR, and the TCRdb table lists in-frame clones only, not all of them. The sample lists roughly 150,000 clones, roughly nine tenths occurring once. Germline V gene data show CDR1 as SGHTA and CDR2 as FQGNSA. V lost 5 bases to trimming and J lost 1 base, with 3 bases between them. The CDR3 totals 12 residues. The chain joins TRBV7-2 to TRBJ1-3; no firm D call. This TCR came from an adult who received the AZD1222 COVID-19 vaccine. The sequencing here drew on peripheral blood, taken 28 days after the second AZD1222 dose. The CDR3 here is CASSASGNTIYF. CDR3 nucleotides: TGTGCCAGCAGCGCGTCTGGAAACACCATATATTTT.